The present T cell receptor (beta chain) was sequenced within a study of monozygotic twins with inflammatory bowel disease. Study-wide points: IBD patients, compared with healthy twins, shared fewer clonotypes with others (especially with disease activity). Cells of different T cell subtypes could not be told apart. Healthy co-twins exceeded IBD patients in TCRbeta diversity as measured by inverse Simpson.

The CDR3 runs to 16 residues. Germline V gene sequence: CDR1 SGHTA, CDR2 FQGNSA. Each of TCRalpha and TCRbeta cDNA went through two nested PCRs, lasting 16 and 9 cycles. TCRdb processed the 5' RACE reads again and assigns one entry to each CDR3 protein, with no DNA. This repertoire includes around 40,000 distinct CDR3 sequences. As to this clonotype: The antigen remains unidentified.

Material for sequencing was blood. This rearrangement joins TRBV7-2 to TRBJ1-2; as DNA is missing, the TRBD1 call by TCRdb cannot be tested. This TCR derives from a human donor with ulcerative colitis or Crohn's disease, or a healthy co-twin of an affected twin (not recorded which). The chain's CDR3 is CASSFRGEGGQGISTF.